This record covers a single TCR beta chain. Its antigen is not known. Sequence at one end of the junction differs from germline and may be a read error. This record comes from a study of siplizumab effects on memory and regulatory T cells. Whole-study findings and limits: With siplizumab, Treg-derived clones averaged roughly 62% of mappable alloreactive CD4+ clones, versus less than 35% in controls. Siplizumab caused a significant drop in alloreactive sequences traceable to unstimulated CD4+ memory cells. The authors could not assign a naive or memory phenotype to roughly 75-96% of proliferating CD4+ or CD8+ clones. Naive T cells were seemingly more diverse than memory cells, and major contributions to the alloresponse seemed to be made by them.

Generated by immunoSEQ multiplex PCR, the TCRdb table keeps only in-frame clones and is missing some. The sample shows 90,000 to 140,000 clones, about 92% of them seen only once. This CDR3 region has 15 residues. Germline V gives CDR1 MGHRA, CDR2 YSYEKL. This clonotype was obtained from a human donor in good health. V is TRBV4-1 and J is TRBJ1-6, with TRBD1 matching over 8 bases. Sequencing was carried out using CD4+ T cells sorted from blood. The chain's CDR3 is CASSQLVGQGWPVLF. The CDR3 DNA reads as TGCGCCAGCAGCCAATTGGTCGGACAGGGATGGCCCGTCCTCTTT.